These 19 T cell receptor beta chains originate from one sample sequenced in a study of blood T cell repertoires in COVID-19 (dated by TCRdb to about 2020). Libraries were built with the immunoSEQ multiplex PCR assay. Drawn from immuneACCESS, this table holds only the in-frame rearrangements with V and J called that TCRdb kept. Clones are partly lost; checked studies trace under half to an unresolved V gene and leave the rest unexplained. For this sample the table gives about 190,000 clones, of which 78% were detected only once. The ten largest clones take up around 2.8% of the sample. The specimen was peripheral blood. The receptors were sampled from a woman at least 80 years old with active or convalescent COVID-19.

This rearrangement joins TRBV28 to TRBJ1-2; no firm D call. Trimming left V 1 base short and J 3 bases short, with 9 bases between. The CDR3 is made up of 14 amino acids. From germline, CDR1 is MDHEN and CDR2 SYDVKM. The CDR3 spells CASSLFQEYYGYTF. CDR3 DNA: TGTGCCAGCAGTTTATTCCAGGAATACTATGGCTACACCTTC.

This clone was found a few times. J is TRBJ1-2 and V is TRBV18, with D possibly matching TRBD1 (5 bases). This CDR3 region has 15 residues. The V and J ends lost 2 bases and 8 bases respectively, with 18 bases between them. Germline CDR1 is KGHSH and CDR2 is LQKENI. In DNA form, the CDR3 reads TGTGCCAGCTCACCAAGCGGGGACCCGCGCCGGGGCTACACCTTC. Translation gives CASSPSGDPRRGYTF.

The rearrangement links TRBV2 to TRBJ1-5, with D maybe TRBD1 (6 bases). Per germline, CDR1 SNHLY and CDR2 FYNNEI. The CDR3 sequence is 13 residues long. Deletions cut 6 bases from V and 4 bases from J, with 10 bases between. The DNA for the CDR3 is TGTGCCAGCAGGAGTACAGGGAATCAGCCCCAGCATTTT. This codes for CASRSTGNQPQHF. The whole variable domain, remainder taken from reference TRBV2 and TRBJ1-5, is EPEVTQTPSHQVTQMGQEVILRCVPISNHLYFYWYRQILGQKVEFLVSFYNNEISEKSEIFDDQFSVERPDGSNFTLKIRSTKLEDSAMYFCASRSTGNQPQHFGDGTRLSIL.

This clone was found once. The limits of the CDR3 on the DNA are not certain, so only TCRdb's listed CDR3 is given. This chain joins TRBV21-1 and TRBJ1-2. TRBV21-1 is labeled a pseudogene. The CDR3 is 17 amino acids in total, end residues counted. This chain's CDR3 is CASSKKVGNGANYGYTF.

This chain uses TRBV5-6 with TRBJ1-6; D possibly corresponds to TRBD1 (6 bases). The CDR3 covers 14 residues. Germline-derived CDR1 and CDR2 are SGHDT and YYEEEE. V lost 2 bases and J 7 bases, leaving 10 bases between the germline ends. CDR3 nucleotide sequence: TGTGCCAGCAGCTTATGGCAGGGGAATTCACCCCTCCACTTT. Translated: CASSLWQGNSPLHF.

V is TRBV5-1 and J is TRBJ1-4; possible D gene TRBD1, 6 bases. Deletions cut 4 bases from V and 7 bases from J, with 14 bases between. The CDR3 has 14 amino acids. Germline CDR1 reads SGHRS; CDR2 reads YFSETQ. CDR3 residues: CASSLLGGSEKLFF. DNA for the CDR3: TGCGCCAGCAGCCTCCTAGGGGGAAGTGAAAAACTGTTTTTT. Using reference TRBV5-1 and TRBJ1-4 for the parts outside the CDR3, the full variable domain is KAGVTQTPRYLIKTRGQQVTLSCSPISGHRSVSWYQQTPGQGLQFLFEYFSETQRNKGNFPGRFSGRQFSNSRSEMNVSTLELGDSALYLCASSLLGGSEKLFFGSGTQLSVL.

The CDR3 sequence: CASSPGSSNQPQHF. In nucleotides, the CDR3 is TGCGCCAGCAGCCCCGGTTCTAGCAATCAGCCCCAGCATTTT. V is TRBV5-1 and J is TRBJ1-5; D unclear. CDR3 size: 14 residues. Trimming pared 4 bases from V and 0 bases from J, leaving 8 bases between. Per the germline V gene, CDR1 is SGHRS and CDR2 is YFSETQ.

To note about this clone: This specimen includes other DNA sequences encoding the same CDR3. The chain uses TRBV9 and TRBJ1-1; 7 nucleotides align to TRBD1. The J segment lost 0 bases and the V segment lost 4 bases, leaving 6 bases of the junction unmatched. The CDR3 length is 15 residues. Germline V CDR1 and CDR2: SGDLS, YYNGEE. CDR3 loop: CASSPRQGMNTEAFF. CDR3 DNA: TGTGCCAGCAGCCCCAGACAGGGAATGAACACTGAAGCTTTCTTT.

The chain employs TRBV7-8 and TRBJ2-7, with 7 positions matching TRBD1. CDR1 is SGHVS and CDR2 is FQNEAQ in the germline V gene. V was clipped by 1 base and J by 3 bases; unmatched bases: 6. The CDR3 is 15 residues long. CDR3 nucleotide sequence: TGTGCCAGCAGCTTAGTTCCAGGGGGTAACTACGAGCAGTACTTC. Translating gives CASSLVPGGNYEQYF.

CDR3 loop: CASSQPSGGVAGANVLTF. The CDR3 region has the DNA TGCGCCAGCAGTCAGCCTAGCGGGGGGGTAGCTGGGGCCAACGTCCTGACTTTC. The chain is built from TRBV23-1 and TRBJ2-6; 12 bases match TRBD2. TRBV23-1 is an open reading frame, and its role is uncertain. The CDR3 totals 18 residues. V trimming: 3 bases; J trimming: 2 bases; junction bases outside the gene matches: 5.

This clone was counted once. The rearrangement uses TRBV6-2 or TRBV6-3 and TRBJ1-6; D possibly corresponds to TRBD1 (5 bases). Trimming removed 2 bases from V and 5 bases from J, with 13 bases in between. The CDR3 is 16 residues long. Germline loops: CDR1 MNHEY, CDR2 SVGEGT. The CDR3 DNA follows: TGTGCCAGCAGTTACGACAGTGAAATTGATAATTCACCCCTCCACTTT. Protein: CASSYDSEIDNSPLHF.

The DNA of the CDR3 is TGTGCCAGCGTCGCTTGGCAGAATAATGAAAAACTGTTTTTT. Its translation is CASVAWQNNEKLFF. The chain combines TRBV11-2 with TRBJ1-4; D call uncertain. This CDR3 contains 14 residues. CDR1 and CDR2 from the germline V gene are SGHAT and FQNNGV. Deletions cut 8 bases from V and 4 bases from J, with 14 bases between. The entire variable domain, with the rest obtained from reference TRBV11-2 and TRBJ1-4, is as follows: EAGVAQSPRYKIIEKRQSVAFWCNPISGHATLYWYQQILGQGPKLLIQFQNNGVVDDSQLPKDRFSAERLKGVDSTLKIQPAKLEDSAVYLCASVAWQNNEKLFFGSGTQLSVL.

This chain links TRBV10-3 with TRBJ1-5; D perhaps matches TRBD1 (6 bases). This CDR3 comprises 14 residues. Germline V gives CDR1 ENHRY, CDR2 SYGVKD. V was clipped by 6 bases and J by 5 bases, with 14 bases between them. This chain's CDR3 is CAISAGTRDQPQHF. CDR3 nucleotides: TGTGCCATCAGCGCTGGGACAAGAGATCAGCCCCAGCATTTT.

This clone occurred a few times. The chain combines TRBV4-1 with TRBJ1-2, with 8 bases identical to TRBD1. The germline gives CDR1 MGHRA, CDR2 YSYEKL. V trimming: 1 base; J trimming: 4 bases; junction bases outside the gene matches: 8. This CDR3 spans 16 amino acids. The chain's CDR3 is CASSQGTGLISYGYTF. The CDR3, as DNA: TGCGCCAGCAGCCAAGGGACAGGGCTTATTTCCTATGGCTACACCTTC.

The rearrangement joins TRBV11-2 to TRBJ2-2; D is unclear. Germline V lookup: CDR1 SGHAT, CDR2 FQNNGV. V was trimmed by 5 bases and J by 6 bases, leaving 13 bases between them. The CDR3 covers 14 residues. CDR3 DNA sequence: TGTGCCAGCAGCCAGAACTTCGAGGCCGGGGAGCTGTTTTTT. Protein product: CASSQNFEAGELFF.

The rearrangement joins TRBV7-2 to TRBJ2-3, with no clear D. The ends were cut back, 2 bases at V and 6 bases at J, with 15 bases in the middle. This CDR3 comprises 15 residues. From germline, CDR1 is SGHTA and CDR2 FQGNSA. The CDR3 is CASSLFQRLRDTQYF. The CDR3 bases are TGTGCCAGCAGCTTATTTCAACGCCTCCGGGATACGCAGTATTTT.

This sequence joins TRBV30 and TRBJ1-5; 7 nucleotides align to TRBD1. V was clipped by 4 bases and J by 2 bases; unmatched bases: 5. Germline V gene data show CDR1 as GTSNPN and CDR2 as SVGIG (reference sequence). The CDR3 is 14 residues long. The CDR3 loop reads CAWNYQGGNQPQHF. CDR3 coding DNA: TGTGCCTGGAACTATCAGGGGGGCAATCAGCCCCAGCATTTT. Using reference TRBV30 and TRBJ1-5 for the parts outside the CDR3, the full variable domain is SQTIHQWPATLVQPVGSPLSLECTVEGTSNPNLYWYRQAAGRGLQLLFYSVGIGQISSEVPQNLSASRPQDRQFILSSKKLLLSDSGFYLCAWNYQGGNQPQHFGDGTRLSIL.

The chain joins TRBV5-1 to TRBJ2-3, with D perhaps matching TRBD2 (7 bases). Per the germline V gene, CDR1 is SGHRS and CDR2 is YFSETQ. V gave up 1 base and J gave up 5 bases, with 14 bases separating them. The CDR3 consists of 15 residues. For the CDR3, the DNA is TGCGCCAGCAGCTTGCGGGGGGCGCCGATAGATACGCAGTATTTT. Residues: CASSLRGAPIDTQYF.

V and J are TRBV5-1 and TRBJ2-5; D is undetermined. From germline, CDR1 is SGHRS and CDR2 YFSETQ. CDR3 length: 13 amino acids. Trimming stripped 6 bases from V and 3 bases from J, with 12 bases between. CDR3 region: CASTKTVKETQYF. The CDR3 region has the DNA TGCGCCAGCACCAAAACAGTAAAAGAGACCCAGTACTTC.